This TCR beta chain was recovered during a study of blood T cell repertoires in COVID-19. Germline assignment: CDR1 LNHNV and CDR2 YYDKDF (reference sequence). The CDR3 runs 13 residues. V dropped 2 bases and J dropped 5 bases, with 9 bases sitting between them. Generated by immunoSEQ multiplex PCR, the TCRdb table keeps only in-frame clones and is missing some. The sample yields approximately 200,000 clones, less than 80% seen once. V is TRBV15 and J is TRBJ1-1; D not resolved. This clonotype originated in a woman aged 50 to 65 with acute or convalescent COVID-19. Sequenced: peripheral blood. The CDR3 DNA reads TGTGCCACCAGCAGATATGAGGGAACTGAAGCTTTCTTT. This codes for CATSRYEGTEAFF.